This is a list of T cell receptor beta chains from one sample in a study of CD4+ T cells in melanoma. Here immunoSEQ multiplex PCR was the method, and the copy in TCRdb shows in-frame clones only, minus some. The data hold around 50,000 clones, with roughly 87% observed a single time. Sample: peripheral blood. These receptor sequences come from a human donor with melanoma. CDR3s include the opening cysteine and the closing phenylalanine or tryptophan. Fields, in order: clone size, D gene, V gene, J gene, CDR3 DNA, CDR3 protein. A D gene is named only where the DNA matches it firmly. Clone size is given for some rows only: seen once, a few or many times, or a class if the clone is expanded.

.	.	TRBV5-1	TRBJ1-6	TGCGCCAGCAGCTTGGTAGGGTGGGGAGTCGGTCGATCCTATAATTCACCCCTCCACTTT	CASSLVGWGVGRSYNSPLHF
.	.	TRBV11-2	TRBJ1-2	TGTGCCAGCAGCTTAGTTTCCGCCTATGGCTACACCTTC	CASSLVSAYGYTF
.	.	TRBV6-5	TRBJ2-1	TGTGCCAGCAGGCGGCAGCGGAGCTCCTACAATGAGCAGTTCTTC	CASRRQRSSYNEQFF
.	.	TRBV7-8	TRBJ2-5	TGTGCCAGCAGCTTAGTAGTGGGGGAGACCCAGTACTTC	CASSLVVGETQYF
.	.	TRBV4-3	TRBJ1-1	TGCGCCAGCAGCCAAGATCCTGGGACGGACACTGAAGCTTTCTTT	CASSQDPGTDTEAFF
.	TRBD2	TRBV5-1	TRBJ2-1	TGCGCCAGCAGCCCGCCAGCGACTAGCGATGAGCAGTTCTTC	CASSPPATSDEQFF
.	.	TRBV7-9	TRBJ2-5	TGTGCCAGCAGCCACGGGACCGTCTATGATGAGACCCAGTACTTC	CASSHGTVYDETQYF
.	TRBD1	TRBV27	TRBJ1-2	TGTGCCAGCAGGATTGGACAGGGGGCAATTGGCTACACCTTC	CASRIGQGAIGYTF
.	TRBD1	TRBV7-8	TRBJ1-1	TGTGCCAGCACCTTTCAGACAGGGCGAACTGAAGCTTTCTTT	CASTFQTGRTEAFF
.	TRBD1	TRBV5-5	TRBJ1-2	TGTGCCAGCAGCGGGACAGGGGAGGCTTATGGCTACACCTTC	CASSGTGEAYGYTF
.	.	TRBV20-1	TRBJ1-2	TGCAGTGCTAAAGCCCTGCGCGGCTACACCTTC	CSAKALRGYTF
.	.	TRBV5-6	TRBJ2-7	TGTGCCAGCAGCGAGGACAGATTCTACGAGCAGTACTTC	CASSEDRFYEQYF
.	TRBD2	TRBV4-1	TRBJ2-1	TGCGCCAGCAGCCAAGAAGGGGGGCTAGCGGGGGGGCCCTACAATGAGCAGTTCTTC	CASSQEGGLAGGPYNEQFF
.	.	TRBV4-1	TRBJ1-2	TGCGCCAGCAGCCAGCAGGGGTCGAGGGGCTACACCTTC	CASSQQGSRGYTF
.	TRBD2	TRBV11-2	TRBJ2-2	TGTGCCAGCAGCTTGGATGTGGGCGGGGGGGCCACCGGGGAGCTGTTTTTT	CASSLDVGGGATGELFF
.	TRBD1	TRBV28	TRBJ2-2	TGTGCCAGCAGCCTGACAGGGGTTGGCACCGGGGAGCTGTTTTTT	CASSLTGVGTGELFF
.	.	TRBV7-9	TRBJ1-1	TGTGCCAGCAGCTCTCCCAGGGAGTTGAGGAACACTGAAGCTTTCTTT	CASSSPRELRNTEAFF
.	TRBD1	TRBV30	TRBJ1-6	TGTGCCTGGAGTCCCCGCGGGACAGGGGGCGCAACTTATAATTCACCCCTCCACTTT	CAWSPRGTGGATYNSPLHF
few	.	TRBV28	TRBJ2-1	TGTGCCAGCAGTTTATTACTCGAATCCTACAATGAGCAGTTCTTC	CASSLLLESYNEQFF
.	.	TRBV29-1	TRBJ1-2	TGCAGCGTCCCCCCCGGGGGGGTAACTAACTATGGCTACACCTTC	CSVPPGGVTNYGYTF
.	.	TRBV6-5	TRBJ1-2	TGTGCCAGCAGTTACCCAGATAACTATGGCTACACCTTC	CASSYPDNYGYTF
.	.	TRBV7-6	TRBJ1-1	TGTGCCAGCAGCTGGAGGGTTGACACTGAAGCTTTCTTT	CASSWRVDTEAFF
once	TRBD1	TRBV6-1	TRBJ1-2	TGTGCCAGCAGTGAGGCAGGGGGCGCCCCCTTCTATGGCTACACCTTC	CASSEAGGAPFYGYTF
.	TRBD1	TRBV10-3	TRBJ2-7	TGTGCCATCAGTACTAGGACAGGGGCGACCTACGAGCAGTACTTC	CAISTRTGATYEQYF
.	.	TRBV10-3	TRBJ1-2	TGTGCCATCAGTGAAGGAAGTGGCTACACCTTC	CAISEGSGYTF
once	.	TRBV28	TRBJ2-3	TGTGCCAGCAGTGTCGCCGGTACTAGCACAGATACGCAGTATTTT	CASSVAGTSTDTQYF
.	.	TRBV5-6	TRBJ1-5	TGTGCCAGCAGCCAAGGAGTCCAGGGGAGCAATCAGCCCCAGCATTTT	CASSQGVQGSNQPQHF
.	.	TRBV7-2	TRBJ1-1	TGTGCCAGCAGCTTAGGTCAGGGGAACACTGAAGCTTTCTTT	CASSLGQGNTEAFF
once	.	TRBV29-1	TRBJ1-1	TGCAGCGTGGGGGTGAACACTGAAGCTTTCTTT	CSVGVNTEAFF
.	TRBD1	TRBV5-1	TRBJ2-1	TGCGCCAGCAGCACAACAGGGGACCCGAGCTCCTACAATGAGCAGTTCTTC	CASSTTGDPSSYNEQFF
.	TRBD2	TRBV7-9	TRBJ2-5	TGTGCCAGCAGCTTTGGACTAGCGGGGGTAGAGACCCAGTACTTC	CASSFGLAGVETQYF
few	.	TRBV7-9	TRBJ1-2	TGTGCCAGCAGCTTCGGGGGGACCTATGGCTACACCTTC	CASSFGGTYGYTF
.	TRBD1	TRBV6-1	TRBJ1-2	TGTGCCAGCAGCGAGGACAGGTCTTTCGACTATGGCTACACCTTC	CASSEDRSFDYGYTF
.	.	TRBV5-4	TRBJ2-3	TGTGCCAGCAGCTTGTCACAGGCTAGCACAGATACGCAGTATTTT	CASSLSQASTDTQYF
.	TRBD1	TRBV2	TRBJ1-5	TGTGCCAGCCGGACAGGAGGCTATAGCAATCAGCCCCAGCATTTT	CASRTGGYSNQPQHF
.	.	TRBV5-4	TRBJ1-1	TGTGCCAGCAGCTTTCCATCGAACACTGAAGCTTTCTTT	CASSFPSNTEAFF
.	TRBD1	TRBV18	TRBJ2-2	TGTGCCAGCTCACCAGGACAGGGTATAACCGGGGAGCTGTTTTTT	CASSPGQGITGELFF
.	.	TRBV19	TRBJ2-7	TGTGCCAGTAGTATGAGCCCCACCTACGAGCAGTACTTC	CASSMSPTYEQYF
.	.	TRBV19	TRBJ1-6	TGTGCCAGTAGTCCGGCCCCTTATGTCAGGGGAAGGAATTCACCCCTCCACTTT	CASSPAPYVRGRNSPLHF
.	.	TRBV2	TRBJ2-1	TGTGCCAGCAGTACAAGGGAGCAGTTCTTC	CASSTREQFF
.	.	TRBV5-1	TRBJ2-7	TGCGCCAGCAGCTTGGAGGGGACCGAGCAGTACTTC	CASSLEGTEQYF
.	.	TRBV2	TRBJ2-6	TGTGCCAGCAGTGAACGGGGCTCTGGGGCCAACGTCCTGACTTTC	CASSERGSGANVLTF
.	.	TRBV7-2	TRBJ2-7	TGTGCCAGCAGCTTAGCGCGGGGCAAAGGGTACGAGCAGTACTTC	CASSLARGKGYEQYF
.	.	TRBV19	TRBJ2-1	TGTGCCAGTAGTATAGGGTTTAGCGGCTCCTACAATGAGCAGTTCTTC	CASSIGFSGSYNEQFF
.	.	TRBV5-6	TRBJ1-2	TGTGCCAGCAGGGTTATTGGGAGCTATGGCTACACCTTC	CASRVIGSYGYTF
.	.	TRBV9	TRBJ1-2	TGTGCCAGCAGCGGGCAGGGAGGCTATGGCTACACCTTC	CASSGQGGYGYTF
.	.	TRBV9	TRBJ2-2	TGTGCCAGCAGCGTCGCCGGGACCCTCACCGGGGAGCTGTTTTTT	CASSVAGTLTGELFF
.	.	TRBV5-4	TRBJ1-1	TGTGCCAGCAGCTGGGAACAGGGTGAAGCTTTCTTT	CASSWEQGEAFF
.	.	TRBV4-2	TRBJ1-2	TGTGCCAGCAGCCAAGAGGGACGTGGTGACTATGGCTACACCTTC	CASSQEGRGDYGYTF
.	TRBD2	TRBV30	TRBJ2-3	TGTGCCAGCGGGACTTGGGATAGCACAGATACGCAGTATTTT	CASGTWDSTDTQYF
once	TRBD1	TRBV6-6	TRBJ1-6	TGTGCCAGCAGTTACGCCGGGACAGGGAAGAGGGGGTCCCTCCACTTT	CASSYAGTGKRGSLHF
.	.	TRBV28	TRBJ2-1	TGTGCCAGCAGTTCAGCCGGGACTCATGAGCAGTTCTTC	CASSSAGTHEQFF
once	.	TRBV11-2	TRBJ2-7	TGTGCCAGCAGCTTAAGCAGGGCGGGCCACGAGCAGTACTTC	CASSLSRAGHEQYF
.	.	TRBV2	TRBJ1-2	TGTGCCAGCAGGGGAGCCATAAGGGACGCCAACTATGGCTACACCTTC	CASRGAIRDANYGYTF
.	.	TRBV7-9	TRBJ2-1	TGTGCCAGCAGCTTAGTCCCTCCAGGGGACGATGAGCAGTTCTTC	CASSLVPPGDDEQFF
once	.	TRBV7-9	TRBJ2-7	TGTGCCAGCAGCTTAGATGAGTTAGGTGACTACGAGCAGTACTTC	CASSLDELGDYEQYF
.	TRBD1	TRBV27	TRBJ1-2	TGTGCCAGCAGTTTAGAGGGGGCGCCCTATGGCTACACCTTC	CASSLEGAPYGYTF
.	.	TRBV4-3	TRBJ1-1	TGCGCCAGCAAACTTGGACTTTCGGAGAACACTGAAGCTTTCTTT	CASKLGLSENTEAFF
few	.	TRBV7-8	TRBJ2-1	TGTGCCAGCAGCTTAGCGAGGGTCAATGAGCAGTTCTTC	CASSLARVNEQFF